Given below is one T cell receptor (beta chain) in context. This entry is derived from a study of OX40 agonist ivuxolimab in advanced cancers. The table came from immunoSEQ multiplex PCR; TCRdb's copy has only in-frame clones and leaves some out. This table holds tens of thousands of clones, approximately 85% found once. The length of the CDR3 is 18 residues. Germline V gene sequence: CDR1 SGDLS, CDR2 YYNGEE. The germline V and J ends were trimmed by 0 bases and 0 bases, with 13 bases remaining between them. This chain connects TRBV9 to TRBJ2-6, with D hard to call. This sequence originates from an adult with an advanced solid tumor such as melanoma, head and neck, liver or kidney cancer. The material was CD4+ or CD8+ T cells sorted from blood, obtained in a trial of the OX40 agonist ivuxolimab. CDR3 protein: CASSVAPGMLSGANVLTF. In DNA, the CDR3 is TGTGCCAGCAGCGTAGCACCAGGAATGCTCTCTGGGGCCAACGTCCTGACTTTC.